The T cell receptor (beta chain) under discussion was sequenced for a study of blood T cell repertoires in COVID-19. Generated by immunoSEQ multiplex PCR, the TCRdb table keeps only in-frame clones and is missing some. Altogether 200,000 to 250,000 clones are present, about four fifths being singletons, with the ten largest covering approximately 2%. Germline loops: CDR1 MNHEY, CDR2 SMNVEV (reference sequence). This CDR3 region has 12 residues. Deletions cut 8 bases from V and 1 base from J, with 6 bases between. The sequence came from a man in his 60s who had recovered from COVID-19. The chain combines TRBV27 with TRBJ2-1; D is unresolved. The sample consisted of PBMCs or T cells enriched from blood (not recorded which). DNA for the CDR3: TGTGCCAGCTCAGAATCCTACAATGAGCAGTTCTTC. Translation: CASSESYNEQFF.